The rows below give T cell receptor beta chains drawn from one sample of a study of lymphopenia after photon versus proton radiotherapy. Measured with immunoSEQ multiplex PCR; TCRdb has only the in-frame clones, and not every one. Of 30,000 or so clones in the sample, around 87% were seen once. The sequenced sample was peripheral blood, obtained from a patient treated with proton-based radiotherapy. Receptors originate from a woman aged 60 to 75 with cholangiocarcinoma. Some clones in this sample may be carry-over from other donors' samples. Both conserved end residues are part of each CDR3. Each record gives: J gene, D gene, V gene, clone size, CDR3 DNA, CDR3 protein. D genes are given only for firm matches. Clone size, where shown, is once, few, many, or a class for clones that have expanded.

>TRBJ1-2|TRBD1|TRBV5-6|-
TGTGCCAGCAGTCGGACAGGGACTTATGGCTACACCTTC
CASSRTGTYGYTF
>TRBJ1-1|-|TRBV29-1|once
TGCAGCGTTGAGACGGGTACTGAAGCTTTCTTT
CSVETGTEAFF
>TRBJ2-5|-|TRBV5-4|-
TGTGCCAGCAGCTTGATGGCCATCCAAGAGACCCAGTACTTC
CASSLMAIQETQYF
>TRBJ2-4|TRBD2|TRBV7-9|-
TGTGCCAGCAGGGAGCTTATCGGGGCGGGAGTAGCCAAAAACATTCAGTACTTC
CASRELIGAGVAKNIQYF
>TRBJ1-3|-|TRBV6-1|-
TGTGCCAGCAAAAGGCGGGATTCAGGAAACACCATATATTTT
CASKRRDSGNTIYF
>TRBJ2-2|-|TRBV5-8|-
TGTGCCAGCAGCTTGGGGCAGGCGGCCGCGGGCGGGGAGCTGTTTTTT
CASSLGQAAAGGELFF
>TRBJ2-7|-|TRBV2|-
TGTGCCAGCAGCCAGGTCCCAGGTCTCGAGCAGTACTTC
CASSQVPGLEQYF
>TRBJ2-7|TRBD2|TRBV6-5|-
TGTGCCAGCAGGACGGGGCTAGCGGGAGTCTACGAGCAGTACTTC
CASRTGLAGVYEQYF
>TRBJ1-1|-|TRBV27|-
TGTGCCAGCAGGGGGACGCTAAACACTGAAGCTTTCTTT
CASRGTLNTEAFF
>TRBJ1-4|-|TRBV4-1|-
TGCGCCAGCAGCTCGGACAGCTCTAATGAAAAACTGTTTTTT
CASSSDSSNEKLFF
>TRBJ1-5|TRBD1|TRBV19|once
TGTGCCAGTAGTACCTTAACAGGGGGGGTCCGGCATTTT
CASSTLTGGVRHF
>TRBJ1-2|-|TRBV7-9|-
TGTGCCAGCAGCTCATCCGGGACATATCTCTATGGCTACACCTTC
CASSSSGTYLYGYTF
>TRBJ2-2|TRBD1|TRBV7-2|few
TGTGCCAGCAGCCGTGGACAGGGCCGCGGGGAGCTGTTTTTT
CASSRGQGRGELFF
>TRBJ2-7|TRBD1|TRBV6-5|-
TGTGCCAGCAGTTATGTCGGGACAGGGGAATACGAGCAGTACTTC
CASSYVGTGEYEQYF
>TRBJ1-2|-|TRBV28|-
TGTGCCAGCATTGCCGGGGGGACGCTCTATGGCTACACCTTC
CASIAGGTLYGYTF
>TRBJ2-7|TRBD1|TRBV18|-
TGTGCCAGCTCACAGGACAGGGCCTCCAACTACGAGCAGTACTTC
CASSQDRASNYEQYF
>TRBJ2-3|TRBD1|TRBV6-5|-
TGTGCCAGCCGGGGACAGGGAAACACAGATACGCAGTATTTT
CASRGQGNTDTQYF
>TRBJ2-1|-|TRBV4-1|-
TGCGCCAGCAGCCAAGATTACAGCGACTCGAGCGATGAGCAGTTCTTC
CASSQDYSDSSDEQFF
>TRBJ2-7|TRBD1|TRBV30|-
TGTGCCTGGAGGGGACAGTCCTACTACGAGCAGTACTTC
CAWRGQSYYEQYF
>TRBJ2-7|-|TRBV2|-
TGTGCCAGCATCCTCCCCTTGGGGAAACGCGAGCAGTACTTC
CASILPLGKREQYF
>TRBJ1-5|TRBD1|TRBV2|-
TGTGCCAGCAGCCAGCTGGGACAGAGCAATCAGCCCCAGCATTTT
CASSQLGQSNQPQHF
>TRBJ2-5|-|TRBV5-1|-
TGCGCCAGCAGGAGGCAGGGGGGAGAGACCCAGTACTTC
CASRRQGGETQYF
>TRBJ2-7|TRBD1|TRBV5-4|-
TGTGCCAGCAGCTTGAGCCCCCGGGACAGGGGTTCCGAGCAGTACTTC
CASSLSPRDRGSEQYF
>TRBJ2-1|-|TRBV4-2|-
TGTGCCAGCAGCCAGGCCCCCGGGCGTGAGCAGTTCTTC
CASSQAPGREQFF
>TRBJ1-1|-|TRBV5-6|-
TGTGCCAGCAGCTTGTACGGGGCCTACACTGAAGCTTTCTTT
CASSLYGAYTEAFF
>TRBJ1-4|-|TRBV6-1|-
TGTGCCAGCAGTGGGGGGACGGCGTCTGCAACTAATGAAAAACTGTTTTTT
CASSGGTASATNEKLFF
>TRBJ1-4|TRBD1|TRBV29-1|once
TGCAGCGTCTACAGGGGGGCTAATGAAAAACTGTTTTTT
CSVYRGANEKLFF
>TRBJ2-3|-|TRBV29-1|-
TGCAGCTTAAACAGGGGACTCCAGGAGAGCACAGATACGCAGTATTTT
CSLNRGLQESTDTQYF
>TRBJ2-3|-|TRBV6-6|few
TGTGCCAGCGGTACATGGAAAAGCACAGATACGCAGTATTTT
CASGTWKSTDTQYF
>TRBJ1-1|TRBD1|TRBV18|-
TGTGCCAGCTCACTCTCCGGGACAGGGGGACACACTGAAGCTTTCTTT
CASSLSGTGGHTEAFF
>TRBJ1-4|-|TRBV5-4|-
TGTGCCAGCAGCTTAAGGGACGGGTCTAATGAAAAACTGTTTTTT
CASSLRDGSNEKLFF
>TRBJ1-5|TRBD1|TRBV2|-
TGTGCCAGCTCTGGGGGACAGGGCAATCAGCCCCAGCATTTT
CASSGGQGNQPQHF
>TRBJ1-1|TRBD1|TRBV4-1|once
TGCGCCAGCAGCCAAGGACAGGGGGCGCCGACTGAAGCTTTCTTT
CASSQGQGAPTEAFF
>TRBJ1-2|-|TRBV30|-
TGTGCCTGGAGTGTAGGGCGGGGAAGCTATGGCTACACCTTC
CAWSVGRGSYGYTF